The rows below give T cell receptor beta chains drawn from one sample of a study of cytomegalovirus exposure and HLA in healthy donors. This table comes from immunoSEQ multiplex PCR, and its TCRdb copy is limited to in-frame clones, with some not included. Altogether approximately 170,000 clones are present, under 85% being singletons, with the ten largest covering about 2.9%. The sample consisted of PBMCs. Receptors were obtained from a female donor in good health and CMV-seronegative. Both conserved end residues are part of each CDR3. A D gene is named only where the DNA matches it firmly. Size values are once, few and many counts, or a class for expanded clones, and some rows have none.

>TRBV2|TRBJ1-6|.|.
CASTTGGHAQGISPLHF
TGTGCCAGCACCACGGGGGGTCATGCGCAAGGTATCTCACCCCTCCACTTT
>TRBV6-5|TRBJ1-4|.|TRBD1
CATKRGQITNEKLFF
TGTGCCACCAAAAGGGGGCAGATAACTAATGAAAAACTGTTTTTT
>TRBV18|TRBJ1-3|.|.
CASSPSPPRNTIYF
TGTGCCAGCTCACCATCTCCCCCTAGAAACACCATATATTTT
>TRBV23-1|TRBJ2-7|.|TRBD1
CASSQSGTGSSHEQYF
TGCGCCAGCAGTCAATCGGGGACAGGTAGCTCCCACGAGCAGTACTTC
>TRBV23-1|TRBJ1-5|.|.
CASSQRSPGNQPQHF
TGCGCCAGCAGTCAAAGGTCCCCGGGGAATCAGCCCCAGCATTTT
>TRBV6-1|TRBJ2-7|.|TRBD1
CASSEAGGQGAYEQYF
TGTGCCAGCAGTGAAGCGGGAGGACAGGGGGCCTACGAGCAGTACTTC
>TRBV18|TRBJ2-1|few|.
CASSPARGENNEQFF
TGTGCCAGCTCACCTGCGCGGGGCGAAAACAATGAGCAGTTCTTC
>TRBV7-9|TRBJ2-2|.|.
CASSPRGPDTGELFF
TGTGCCAGCAGCCCCAGGGGTCCGGACACCGGGGAGCTGTTTTTT
>TRBV7-6|TRBJ2-5|.|TRBD2
CASSLAGGPGETQYF
TGTGCCAGCAGCTTAGCGGGAGGGCCCGGAGAGACCCAGTACTTC
>TRBV27|TRBJ2-3|.|TRBD2
CASRRGGLTDTQYF
TGTGCCAGCAGGCGGGGGGGCCTCACAGATACGCAGTATTTT
>TRBV9|TRBJ2-5|.|TRBD1
CASSFGQGRETQYF
TGTGCCAGCAGCTTCGGACAGGGCCGAGAGACCCAGTACTTC
>TRBV10-3|TRBJ2-7|.|.
CAISQETVYEQYF
TGTGCCATCAGTCAGGAAACTGTCTACGAGCAGTACTTC
>TRBV28|TRBJ2-7|few|TRBD2
CASSRLAGEDEQYF
TGTGCCAGCAGTCGGCTAGCGGGAGAGGACGAGCAGTACTTC
>TRBV2|TRBJ1-2|.|TRBD1
CASSGDRGQVHGYTF
TGTGCCAGCAGTGGGGACAGGGGGCAAGTTCATGGCTACACCTTC
>TRBV4-3|TRBJ2-3|.|.
CASSFTSGTDTQYF
TGCGCCAGCAGCTTCACTTCCGGCACAGATACGCAGTATTTT
>TRBV6-4|TRBJ1-1|.|.
CASSNTGNTEAFF
TGTGCCAGCAGTAACACAGGGAACACTGAAGCTTTCTTT
>TRBV18|TRBJ1-2|.|TRBD1
CASSPGQTSNYGYTF
TGTGCCAGCTCACCGGGACAGACTTCTAACTATGGCTACACCTTC
>TRBV5-8|TRBJ2-7|.|TRBD1
CASSQRTGNYEQYF
TGTGCCAGCAGCCAAAGGACAGGGAACTACGAGCAGTACTTC
>TRBV27|TRBJ1-1|.|TRBD1
CASSLGQGRTGNTEAFF
TGTGCCAGCAGTTTAGGCCAAGGTAGGACAGGGAACACTGAAGCTTTCTTT
>TRBV4-3|TRBJ1-3|.|.
CASSQDDLQAPGNTIYF
TGCGCCAGCAGCCAAGATGATCTTCAGGCTCCTGGAAACACCATATATTTT
>TRBV7-8|TRBJ2-4|.|TRBD2
CASSLIRASGGVAKNIQYF
TGTGCCAGCAGCTTAATAAGGGCTAGCGGGGGGGTAGCCAAAAACATTCAGTACTTC
>TRBV10-1|TRBJ1-1|.|.
CASSDSDGGTEAFF
TGCGCCAGCAGTGACTCGGATGGGGGGACTGAAGCTTTCTTT
>TRBV7-2|TRBJ1-1|once|.
CASSSVVRNTEAFF
TGTGCCAGCAGCTCCGTCGTGCGGAACACTGAAGCTTTCTTT
>TRBV6-5|TRBJ1-6|.|.
CASSYSRSPLHF
TGTGCCAGCAGTTACTCGCGTTCACCCCTCCACTTT
>TRBV9|TRBJ2-2|.|TRBD1
CASSVALRQGKATGELFF
TGTGCCAGCAGCGTAGCCTTAAGACAGGGGAAGGCCACCGGGGAGCTGTTTTTT
>TRBV5-4|TRBJ2-2|.|.
CASSLGTARTGELFF
TGTGCCAGCAGCTTGGGGACAGCAAGAACCGGGGAGCTGTTTTTT
>TRBV19|TRBJ2-5|.|TRBD2
CASSFLAGQETQYF
TGTGCCAGTAGTTTCCTAGCGGGCCAAGAGACCCAGTACTTC
>TRBV28|TRBJ2-2|.|TRBD2
CASSHGLAGGTGELFF
TGTGCCAGCAGCCACGGACTAGCGGGGGGGACCGGGGAGCTGTTTTTT
>TRBV7-6|TRBJ2-7|.|TRBD1
CASSPQVTGQYEQYF
TGTGCCAGCAGCCCCCAGGTGACAGGGCAATACGAGCAGTACTTC
>TRBV15|TRBJ1-1|once|TRBD1
CATSSGDSMNTEAFF
TGTGCCACCAGCAGTGGGGACAGCATGAACACTGAAGCTTTCTTT
>TRBV7-3|TRBJ2-3|.|.
CASSLRAVDTQYF
TGTGCCAGCAGCTTAAGGGCCGTAGATACGCAGTATTTT
>TRBV9|TRBJ2-3|.|.
CASSTETRGGVDTQYF
TGTGCCAGCAGCACCGAGACTAGGGGCGGGGTGGATACGCAGTATTTT
>TRBV7-9|TRBJ2-6|many|.
CASSFTPNVGANVLTF
TGTGCCAGCAGCTTTACCCCTAATGTCGGGGCCAACGTCCTGACTTTC
>TRBV28|TRBJ2-7|.|TRBD2
CASMRAGVFPYEQYF
TGTGCCAGTATGAGGGCGGGAGTTTTCCCCTACGAGCAGTACTTC
>TRBV7-3|TRBJ2-1|.|TRBD2
CASSASGSAGNNEQFF
TGTGCCAGCAGCGCAAGCGGGAGCGCGGGAAACAATGAGCAGTTCTTC
>TRBV7-8|TRBJ2-2|few|.
CASSSQGGGELFF
TGTGCCAGCAGCTCCCAAGGCGGCGGGGAGCTGTTTTTT
>TRBV19|TRBJ2-7|few|TRBD1
CATRDRGTYEQYF
TGTGCCACCCGGGACAGGGGGACCTACGAGCAGTACTTC
>TRBV29-1|TRBJ1-1|.|TRBD1
CSVVRQGIAEAFF
TGCAGCGTTGTACGACAGGGGATCGCTGAAGCTTTCTTT
>TRBV27|TRBJ1-2|.|TRBD1
CASSRQGPIHGYTF
TGTGCCAGCAGTCGACAGGGGCCCATCCATGGCTACACCTTC
>TRBV5-1|TRBJ1-2|.|.
CASSLPGQGYGYTF
TGCGCCAGCAGCTTGCCAGGCCAGGGCTATGGCTACACCTTC
>TRBV28|TRBJ1-1|.|.
CASRVVGGHTEAFF
TGTGCCAGCAGGGTTGTAGGGGGACACACTGAAGCTTTCTTT
>TRBV28|TRBJ2-5|once|TRBD2
CASSSPRGVARETQYF
TGTGCCAGCAGTTCCCCACGGGGGGTTGCGAGGGAGACCCAGTACTTC
>TRBV5-6|TRBJ2-2|.|.
CASSPDGGPNTGELFF
TGTGCCAGCAGCCCCGACGGGGGGCCCAACACCGGGGAGCTGTTTTTT
>TRBV28|TRBJ2-5|.|TRBD2
CASRTSGRGETQYF
TGTGCCAGCAGGACTAGCGGGAGAGGCGAGACCCAGTACTTC
>TRBV5-4|TRBJ2-7|few|.
CASSLDTYEQYF
TGTGCCAGCAGCCTGGACACCTACGAGCAGTACTTC
>TRBV9|TRBJ2-2|.|.
CASSVEQGFSPRELFF
TGTGCCAGCAGCGTAGAACAGGGTTTTTCTCCCCGGGAGCTGTTTTTT
>TRBV29-1|TRBJ1-4|.|.
CSVALGGANEKLFF
TGCAGCGTCGCTCTAGGAGGAGCTAATGAAAAACTGTTTTTT
>TRBV7-8|TRBJ1-5|.|TRBD1
CASSLGRRGQQPQHF
TGTGCCAGCAGCTTAGGGCGGCGGGGACAGCAGCCCCAGCATTTT
>TRBV7-8|TRBJ1-1|few|.
CASSRRGNTEAFF
TGTGCCAGCAGCCGAAGAGGGAACACTGAAGCTTTCTTT
>TRBV7-9|TRBJ2-7|.|.
CASSSGSYYEQYF
TGTGCCAGCAGCTCCGGGTCCTACTACGAGCAGTACTTC
>TRBV6-1|TRBJ2-6|.|.
CASSEEQAPGANVLTF
TGTGCCAGCAGTGAAGAACAGGCTCCTGGGGCCAACGTCCTGACTTTC
>TRBV10-3|TRBJ2-1|.|.
CAIGTGGTSGLQSSYNEQFF
TGTGCCATAGGGACAGGGGGGACTAGCGGGTTACAGAGCTCCTACAATGAGCAGTTCTTC
>TRBV19|TRBJ2-6|.|.
CASSISYSGANVLTF
TGTGCCAGTAGTATTAGTTACTCTGGGGCCAACGTCCTGACTTTC
>TRBV4-1|TRBJ2-7|.|TRBD2
CASSQDSGGWGAYEQYF
TGCGCCAGCAGCCAAGATTCGGGAGGCTGGGGGGCCTACGAGCAGTACTTC
>TRBV10-1|TRBJ2-7|.|TRBD1
CASSPTGTGPSSVEQYF
TGCGCCAGCAGCCCAACCGGGACAGGGCCTAGCAGTGTCGAGCAGTACTTC
>TRBV7-9|TRBJ1-2|.|TRBD1
CSSSLAGTGVPYGYTF
TGTTCCAGCAGCTTGGCCGGGACAGGGGTCCCCTATGGCTACACCTTC
>TRBV2|TRBJ1-2|.|.
CARPGDGYTF
TGTGCCAGACCAGGGGACGGCTACACCTTC